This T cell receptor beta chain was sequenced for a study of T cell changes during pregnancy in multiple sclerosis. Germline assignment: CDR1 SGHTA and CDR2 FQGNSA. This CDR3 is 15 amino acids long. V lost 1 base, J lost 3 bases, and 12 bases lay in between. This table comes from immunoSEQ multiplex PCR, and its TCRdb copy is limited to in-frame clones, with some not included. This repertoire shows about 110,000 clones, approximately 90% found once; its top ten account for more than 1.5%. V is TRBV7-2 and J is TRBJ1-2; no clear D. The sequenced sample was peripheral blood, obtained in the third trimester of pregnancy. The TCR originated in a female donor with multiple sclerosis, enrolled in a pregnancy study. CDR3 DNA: TGTGCCAGCAGCTTAGTAAATAGGCAGGACTATGGCTACACCTTC. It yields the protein CASSLVNRQDYGYTF. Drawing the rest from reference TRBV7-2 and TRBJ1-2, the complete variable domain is GAGVSQSPSNKVTEKGKDVELRCDPISGHTALYWYRQSLGQGLEFLIYFQGNSAPDKSGLPSDRFSAERTGGSVSTLTIQRTQQEDSAVYLCASSLVNRQDYGYTFGSGTRLTVV.